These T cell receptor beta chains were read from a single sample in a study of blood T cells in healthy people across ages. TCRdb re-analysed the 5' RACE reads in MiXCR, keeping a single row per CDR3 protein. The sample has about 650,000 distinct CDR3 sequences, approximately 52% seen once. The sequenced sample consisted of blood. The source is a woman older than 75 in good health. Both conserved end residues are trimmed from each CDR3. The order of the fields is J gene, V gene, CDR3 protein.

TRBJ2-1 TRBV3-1 ASSQARAGGPNEQF
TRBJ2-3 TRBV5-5 ASRQPGGGIWSGTQY
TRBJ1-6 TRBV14 ASSRRGPAYNSPLH
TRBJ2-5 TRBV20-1 SASKAGAPKTQY
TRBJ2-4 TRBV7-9 ASGGGVKNIQY
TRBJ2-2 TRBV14 ASSQAGLHTGELF
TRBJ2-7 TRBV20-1 SARSQSSYEQY
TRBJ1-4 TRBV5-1 AGSFGTGTIEKLF
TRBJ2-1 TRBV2 ASSEAGGQTYNEQF
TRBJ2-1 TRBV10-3 AISDWTSGYDEQF
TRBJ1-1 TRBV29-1 SVRHGGTEAF
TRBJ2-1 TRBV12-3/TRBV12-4 ASQGLAANEQS
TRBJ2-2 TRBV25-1 ASSGPRDTGELF
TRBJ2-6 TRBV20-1 SARVISGPGANVLT
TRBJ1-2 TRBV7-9 ASSLTDGANYGYT
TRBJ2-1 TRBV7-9 ASSLGASGDYNEQF
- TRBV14 ASSDGVGPTLTQY
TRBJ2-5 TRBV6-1 ASSEGGGGLGNEQY
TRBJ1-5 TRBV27 ASSSGATNSQPQH
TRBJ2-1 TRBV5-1 ASSIGLEGSRF
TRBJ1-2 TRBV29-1 SVSGYYGYT
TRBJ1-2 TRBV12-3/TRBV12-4 ASRLPGHGYT
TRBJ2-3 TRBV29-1 SVALAGDLTGRDTQY
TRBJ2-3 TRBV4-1 ASSQEGRSTDTQY
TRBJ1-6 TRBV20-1 SARGHSSYNSPLH
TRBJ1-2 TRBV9 ASSVDERGASYGYT
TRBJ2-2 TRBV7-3 ASSSNGLAGVGTGELF
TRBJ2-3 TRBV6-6 ACRDRSMDTQY
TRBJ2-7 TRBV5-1 ASSRREVSEQY
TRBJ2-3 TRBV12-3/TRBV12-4 ASAQIDTQY
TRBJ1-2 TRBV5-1 ASSVSPLEGYT
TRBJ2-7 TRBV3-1 ASSQEFLFKRDEQY
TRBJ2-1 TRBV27 ASSLSRGGWQF
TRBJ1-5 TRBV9 ASGGFNQPQH
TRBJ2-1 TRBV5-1 ASTFGAAGNEQF
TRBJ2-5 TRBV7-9 ASSLAYETQY
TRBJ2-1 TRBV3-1 ASSQVPPPSSYNEQF
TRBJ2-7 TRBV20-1 SAPGTGIAFSYNEQY
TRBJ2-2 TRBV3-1 ASSRQSGTKNTGELF
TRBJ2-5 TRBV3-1 ASSQAEWETQY